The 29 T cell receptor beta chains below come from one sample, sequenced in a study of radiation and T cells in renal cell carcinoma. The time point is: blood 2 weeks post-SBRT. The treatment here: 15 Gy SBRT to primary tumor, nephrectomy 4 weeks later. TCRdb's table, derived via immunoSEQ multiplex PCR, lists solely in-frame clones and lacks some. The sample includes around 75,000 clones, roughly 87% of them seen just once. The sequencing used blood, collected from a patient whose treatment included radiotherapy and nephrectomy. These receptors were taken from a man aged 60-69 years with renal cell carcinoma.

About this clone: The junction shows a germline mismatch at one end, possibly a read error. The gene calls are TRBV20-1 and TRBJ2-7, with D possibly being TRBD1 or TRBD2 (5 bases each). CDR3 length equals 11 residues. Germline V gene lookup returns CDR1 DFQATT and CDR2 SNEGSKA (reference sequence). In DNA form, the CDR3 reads TGCAGTGCTAGGGGACGGTCAGGGCAGTCCTTC. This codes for CSARGRSGQSF.

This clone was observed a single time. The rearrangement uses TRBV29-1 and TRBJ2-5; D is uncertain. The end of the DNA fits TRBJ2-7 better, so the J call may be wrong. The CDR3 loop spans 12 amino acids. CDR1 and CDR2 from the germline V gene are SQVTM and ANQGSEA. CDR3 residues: CSAVDETYEQYF. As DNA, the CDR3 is TGCAGCGCAGTGGACGAGACCTACGAGCAGTACTTC.

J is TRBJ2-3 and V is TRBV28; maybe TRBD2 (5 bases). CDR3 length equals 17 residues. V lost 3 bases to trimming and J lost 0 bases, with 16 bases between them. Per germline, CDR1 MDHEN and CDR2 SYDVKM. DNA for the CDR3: TGTGCCAGCAGTTTGGGGAGCATCATTCCTAGCACAGATACGCAGTATTTT. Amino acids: CASSLGSIIPSTDTQYF.

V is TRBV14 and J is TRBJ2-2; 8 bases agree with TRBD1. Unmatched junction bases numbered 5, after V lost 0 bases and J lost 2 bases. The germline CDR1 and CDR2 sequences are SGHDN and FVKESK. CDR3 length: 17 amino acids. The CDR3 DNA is TGTGCCAGCAGCCAAGAGACCAGGGGGCTCAACACCGGGGAGCTGTTTTTT. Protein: CASSQETRGLNTGELFF.

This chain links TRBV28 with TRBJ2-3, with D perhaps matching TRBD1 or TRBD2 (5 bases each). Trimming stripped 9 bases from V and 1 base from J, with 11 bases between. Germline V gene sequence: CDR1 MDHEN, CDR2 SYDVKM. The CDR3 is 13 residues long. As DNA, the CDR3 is TGTGCCAGTAAGGGACCCGGCACAGATACGCAGTATTTT. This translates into CASKGPGTDTQYF.

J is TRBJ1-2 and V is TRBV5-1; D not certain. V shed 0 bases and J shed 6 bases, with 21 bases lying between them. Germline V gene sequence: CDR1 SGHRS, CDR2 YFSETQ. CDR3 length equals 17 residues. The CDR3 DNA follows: TGCGCCAGCAGCTTGGATCCGAGTGCCAGGCTCAGAAATGGCTACACCTTC. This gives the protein CASSLDPSARLRNGYTF.

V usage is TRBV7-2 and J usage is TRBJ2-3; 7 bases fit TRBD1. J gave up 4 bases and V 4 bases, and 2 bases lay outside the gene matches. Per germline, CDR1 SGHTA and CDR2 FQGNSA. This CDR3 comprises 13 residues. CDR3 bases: TGTGCCAGCAGCTCCACAGGGGCAGATACGCAGTATTTT. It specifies CASSSTGADTQYF.

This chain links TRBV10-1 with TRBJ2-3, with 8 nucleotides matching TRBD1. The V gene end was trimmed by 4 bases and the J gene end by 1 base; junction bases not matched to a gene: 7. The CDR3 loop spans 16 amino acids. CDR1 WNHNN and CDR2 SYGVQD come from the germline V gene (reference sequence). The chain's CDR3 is CASSVDREVGTDTQYF. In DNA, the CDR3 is TGCGCCAGCAGTGTGGACAGGGAGGTAGGCACAGATACGCAGTATTTT.

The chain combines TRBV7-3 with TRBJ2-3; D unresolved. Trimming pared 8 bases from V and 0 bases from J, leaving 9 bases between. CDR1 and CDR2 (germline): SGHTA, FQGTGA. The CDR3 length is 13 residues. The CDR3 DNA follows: TGTGCCAGCTCGGTCGAAAGCACAGATACGCAGTATTTT. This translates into CASSVESTDTQYF.

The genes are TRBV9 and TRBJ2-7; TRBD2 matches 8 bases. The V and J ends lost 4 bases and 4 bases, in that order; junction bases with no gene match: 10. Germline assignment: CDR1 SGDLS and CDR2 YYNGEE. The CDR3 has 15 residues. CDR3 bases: TGTGCCAGCAGCATAAGAGCGGGGGCCTTTTACGAGCAGTACTTC. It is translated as CASSIRAGAFYEQYF.

DNA for the CDR3: TGTGCCAGCAGCGTGACAGGAACTAGCAATCAGCCCCAGCATTTT. Its translation: CASSVTGTSNQPQHF. The V call is TRBV5-6, the J call TRBJ1-5; tentatively, D is TRBD1 (6 bases). The CDR3 has 15 amino acids. Germline V gene sequence: CDR1 SGHDT, CDR2 YYEEEE. V was cut by 4 bases and J by 0 bases, with 11 bases left in between. The variable domain in full, with the rest retrieved from reference TRBV5-6 and TRBJ1-5, is DAGVTQSPTHLIKTRGQQVTLRCSPKSGHDTVSWYQQALGQGPQFIFQYYEEEERQRGNFPDRFSGHQFPNYSSELNVNALLLGDSALYLCASSVTGTSNQPQHFGDGTRLSIL.

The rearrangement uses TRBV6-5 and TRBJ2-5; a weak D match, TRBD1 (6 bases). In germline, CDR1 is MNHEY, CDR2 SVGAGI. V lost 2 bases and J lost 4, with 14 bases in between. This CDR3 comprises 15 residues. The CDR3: CASSYPGRGGETQYF. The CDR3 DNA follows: TGTGCCAGCAGTTACCCCGGCAGGGGTGGAGAGACCCAGTACTTC.

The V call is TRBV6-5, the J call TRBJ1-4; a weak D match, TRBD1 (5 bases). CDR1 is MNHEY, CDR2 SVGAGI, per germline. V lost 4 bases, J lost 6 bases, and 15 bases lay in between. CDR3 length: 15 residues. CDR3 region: CASSSSTGEHEKLFF. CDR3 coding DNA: TGTGCCAGCAGTTCTTCAACAGGCGAGCATGAAAAACTGTTTTTT.

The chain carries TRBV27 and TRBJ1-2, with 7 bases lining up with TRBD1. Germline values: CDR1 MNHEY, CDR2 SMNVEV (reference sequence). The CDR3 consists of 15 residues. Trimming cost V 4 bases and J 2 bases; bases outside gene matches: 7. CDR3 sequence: CASSSTNRGNYGYTF. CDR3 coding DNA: TGTGCCAGCAGTTCCACTAACAGGGGAAACTATGGCTACACCTTC.

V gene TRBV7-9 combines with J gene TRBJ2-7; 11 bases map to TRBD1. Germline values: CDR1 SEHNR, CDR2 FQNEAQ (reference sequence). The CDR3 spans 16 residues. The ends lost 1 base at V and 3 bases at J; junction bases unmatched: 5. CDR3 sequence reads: CASSLGTGTGGYEQYF. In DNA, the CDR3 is TGTGCCAGCAGCTTAGGAACCGGGACAGGGGGCTACGAGCAGTACTTC.

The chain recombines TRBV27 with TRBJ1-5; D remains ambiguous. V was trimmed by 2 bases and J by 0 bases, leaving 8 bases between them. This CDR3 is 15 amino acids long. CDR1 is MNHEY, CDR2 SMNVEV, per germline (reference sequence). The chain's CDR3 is CASSLLGDSNQPQHF. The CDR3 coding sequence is TGTGCCAGCAGTTTACTAGGAGATAGCAATCAGCCCCAGCATTTT.

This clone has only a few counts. The CDR3 nucleotides are TGCGCCAGCAGCCAAGACCCGTTGGCGGGTCAGCCCCAGCATTTT. This codes for CASSQDPLAGQPQHF. V gene TRBV4-3 combines with J gene TRBJ1-5; D gene ambiguous. The CDR3 covers 15 residues. Trimming shortened V by 0 bases and J by 6 bases, and 12 bases separated the two germline ends. Germline V gene lookup returns CDR1 LGHNA and CDR2 YSLEER.

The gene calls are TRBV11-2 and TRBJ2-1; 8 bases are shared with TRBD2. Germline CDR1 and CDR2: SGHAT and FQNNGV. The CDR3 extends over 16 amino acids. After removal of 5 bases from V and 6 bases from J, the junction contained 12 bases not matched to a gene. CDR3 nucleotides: TGTGCCAGCAGCCCTCGTTGGCTAGCGGGTTCCAATGAGCAGTTCTTC. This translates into CASSPRWLAGSNEQFF.

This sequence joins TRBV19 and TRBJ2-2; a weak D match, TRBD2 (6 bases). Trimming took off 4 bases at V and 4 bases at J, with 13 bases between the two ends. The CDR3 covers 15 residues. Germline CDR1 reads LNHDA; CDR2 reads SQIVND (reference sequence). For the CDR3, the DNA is TGTGCCAGTAGTACGAGAACTAGCCCCACCGGGGAGCTGTTTTTT. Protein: CASSTRTSPTGELFF.

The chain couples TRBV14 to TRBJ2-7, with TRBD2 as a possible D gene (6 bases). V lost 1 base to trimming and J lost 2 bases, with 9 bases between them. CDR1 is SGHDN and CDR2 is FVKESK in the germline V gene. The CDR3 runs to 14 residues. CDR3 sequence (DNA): TGTGCCAGCAGCCAAGGTGGAGGGGCCTACGAGCAGTACTTC. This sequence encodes CASSQGGGAYEQYF.

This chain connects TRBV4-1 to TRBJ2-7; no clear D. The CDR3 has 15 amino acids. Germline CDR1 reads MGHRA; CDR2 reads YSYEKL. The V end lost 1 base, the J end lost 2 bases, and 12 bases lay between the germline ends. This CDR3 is CASSQADGEPYEQYF. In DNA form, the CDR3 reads TGCGCCAGCAGCCAAGCGGACGGCGAGCCCTACGAGCAGTACTTC.

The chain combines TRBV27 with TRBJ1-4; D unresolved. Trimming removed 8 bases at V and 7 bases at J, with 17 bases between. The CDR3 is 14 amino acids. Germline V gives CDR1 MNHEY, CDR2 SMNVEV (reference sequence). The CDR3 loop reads CASRKIIEGEKLFF. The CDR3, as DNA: TGTGCCAGCCGAAAAATCATAGAGGGTGAAAAACTGTTTTTT.

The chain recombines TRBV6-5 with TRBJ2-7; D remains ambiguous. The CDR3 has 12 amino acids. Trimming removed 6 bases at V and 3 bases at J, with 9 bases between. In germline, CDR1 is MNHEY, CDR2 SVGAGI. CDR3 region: CASSRGNYEQYF. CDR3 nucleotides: TGTGCCAGCAGCCGAGGAAACTACGAGCAGTACTTC.

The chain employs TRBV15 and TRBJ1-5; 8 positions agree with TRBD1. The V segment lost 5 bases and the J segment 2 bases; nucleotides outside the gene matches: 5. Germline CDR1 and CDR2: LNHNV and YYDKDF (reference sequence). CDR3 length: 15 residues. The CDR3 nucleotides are TGTGCCACCAGCCTCGGGACAGGCCGCAATCAGCCCCAGCATTTT. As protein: CATSLGTGRNQPQHF.

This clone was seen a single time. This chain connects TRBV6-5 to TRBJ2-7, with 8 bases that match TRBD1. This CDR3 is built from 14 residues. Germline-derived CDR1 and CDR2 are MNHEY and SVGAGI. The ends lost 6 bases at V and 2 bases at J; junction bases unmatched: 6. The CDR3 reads CASSYRQGTYEQYF. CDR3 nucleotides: TGTGCCAGCAGCTACCGACAGGGGACCTACGAGCAGTACTTC.

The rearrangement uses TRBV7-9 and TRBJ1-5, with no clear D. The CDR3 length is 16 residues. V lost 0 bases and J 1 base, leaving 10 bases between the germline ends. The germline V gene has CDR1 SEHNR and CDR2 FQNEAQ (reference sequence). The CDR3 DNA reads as TGTGCCAGCAGCTTAGCGGTGGGATTCAGCAATCAGCCCCAGCATTTT. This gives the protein CASSLAVGFSNQPQHF.

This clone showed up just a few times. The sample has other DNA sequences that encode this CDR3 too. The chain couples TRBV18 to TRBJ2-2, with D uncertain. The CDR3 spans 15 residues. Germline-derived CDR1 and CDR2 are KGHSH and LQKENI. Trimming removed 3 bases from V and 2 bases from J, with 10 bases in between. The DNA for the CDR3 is TGTGCCAGCTCACCGCCCCGTGGCAACACCGGGGAGCTGTTTTTT. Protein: CASSPPRGNTGELFF.

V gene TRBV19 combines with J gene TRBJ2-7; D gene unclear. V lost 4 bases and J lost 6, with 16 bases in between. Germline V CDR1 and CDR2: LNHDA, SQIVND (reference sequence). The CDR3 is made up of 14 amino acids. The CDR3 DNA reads TGTGCCAGTAGTACAAATATGGAATGGGGCGAGCAGTACTTC. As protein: CASSTNMEWGEQYF. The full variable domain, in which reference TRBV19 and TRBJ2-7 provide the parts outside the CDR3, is DGGITQSPKYLFRKEGQNVTLSCEQNLNHDAMYWYRQDPGQGLRLIYYSQIVNDFQKGDIAEGYSVSREKKESFPLTVTSAQKNPTAFYLCASSTNMEWGEQYFGPGTRLTVT.

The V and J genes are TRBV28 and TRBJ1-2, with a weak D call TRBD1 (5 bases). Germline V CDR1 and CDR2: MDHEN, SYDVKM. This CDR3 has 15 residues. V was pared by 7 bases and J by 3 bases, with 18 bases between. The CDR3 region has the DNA TGTGCCAGCATCCCCCCGGGGGGGGGTCACTATGGCTACACCTTC. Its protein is CASIPPGGGHYGYTF.